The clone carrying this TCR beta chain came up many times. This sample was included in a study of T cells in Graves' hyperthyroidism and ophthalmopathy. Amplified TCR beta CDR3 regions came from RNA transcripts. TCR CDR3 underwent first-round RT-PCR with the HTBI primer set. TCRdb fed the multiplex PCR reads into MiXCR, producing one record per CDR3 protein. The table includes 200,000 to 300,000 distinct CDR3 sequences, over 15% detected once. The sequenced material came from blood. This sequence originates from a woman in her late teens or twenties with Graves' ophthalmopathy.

CDR3 nucleotide sequence: TGTGCCAGCAGCTCACAGGGGGCAAATTCACCCCTCCACTTT. Translating it yields CASSSQGANSPLHF. The chain recombines TRBV7-2 with TRBJ1-6; 9 positions match TRBD1. This CDR3 spans 14 amino acids. J was trimmed by 7 bases and V by 4 bases; bases with no gene match: 2. Germline V gene sequence: CDR1 SGHTA, CDR2 FQGNSA.